What follows is one T cell receptor beta chain and its context. The antigen is undetermined. Germline CDR1 reads SEHNR; CDR2 reads FQNEAQ (reference sequence). V was clipped by 5 bases and J by 8 bases, with 15 bases between them. The CDR3 totals 14 residues. TCRdb used MiXCR to reprocess the reads, holding one entry per CDR3 protein. The sample lists 360,000 or so distinct CDR3 sequences, roughly a third occurring once. This record comes from a study of T cell repertoires in cytomegalovirus infection. Study-level information: The authors relied on CMV epitopes, both recently identified HLA-C-restricted and well-studied HLA-B-restricted. Public signatures in TCR beta pointed to CMV infection and matching HLA type.

General observations from the study: Cumulated frequencies of public TCR beta families served to identify carriers of CMV plus the relevant HLA. CMV-specific HLA-C-restricted TCR beta clonotypes dominated the ex vivo response.

Sequences were derived from cultured PBMCs, sampled from culture after CMV antigen stimulation. V and J are TRBV7-9 and TRBJ2-2; possibly TRBD2 for D (6 bases). This receptor was taken from a human donor in good health (CMV status not recorded). Some clones in this sample may be carry-over from other donors' samples. CDR3 region: CASSPTGVEGELFF. DNA of the CDR3: TGTGCCAGCAGCCCGACGGGGGTAGAAGGGGAGCTGTTTTTT. The variable domain in full, completed from reference TRBV7-9 and TRBJ2-2, reads DTGVSQNPRHKITKRGQNVTFRCDPISEHNRLYWYRQTLGQGPEFLTYFQNEAQLEKSRLLSDRFSAERPKGSFSTLEIQRTEQGDSAMYLCASSPTGVEGELFFGEGSRLTVL.